The clone carrying this T cell receptor (beta chain) was detected many times. The sample originates from a study of metastatic and nonmetastatic thyroid tumors. All patients were untreated before thyroid surgery. TCRdb used MiXCR to call clones anew from the PCR reads. The profile covers 20,000 to 30,000 clones, with 20% to 30% appearing a single time and around 10% taken by the ten largest. Sequenced sample: tumor tissue. This TCR derives from a male donor with papillary thyroid cancer or a benign thyroid nodule (not recorded which). Some clones in this sample may be carry-over from other donors' samples.

This CDR3 reads CASSPPSRGSTDTQYF. In DNA, the CDR3 is TGTGCCAGCTCACCACCAAGCCGGGGTAGCACAGATACGCAGTATTTT. This chain uses TRBV18 with TRBJ2-3; a possible D gene is TRBD2 (5 bases). Germline V gives CDR1 KGHSH, CDR2 LQKENI. The CDR3 has 16 amino acids. Deletions cut 0 bases from V and 0 bases from J, with 10 bases between.